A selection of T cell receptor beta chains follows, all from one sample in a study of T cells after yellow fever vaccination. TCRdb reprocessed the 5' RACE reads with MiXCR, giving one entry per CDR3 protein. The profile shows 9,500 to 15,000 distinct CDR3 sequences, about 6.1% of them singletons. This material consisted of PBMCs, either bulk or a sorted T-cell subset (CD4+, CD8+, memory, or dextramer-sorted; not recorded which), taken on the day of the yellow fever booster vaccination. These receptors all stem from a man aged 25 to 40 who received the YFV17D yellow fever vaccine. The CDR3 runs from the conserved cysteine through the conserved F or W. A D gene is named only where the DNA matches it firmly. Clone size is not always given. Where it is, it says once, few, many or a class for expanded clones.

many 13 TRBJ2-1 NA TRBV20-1 NA CSAREVAGGSRFF
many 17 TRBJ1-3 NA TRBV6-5 TGTGCCAGCAGTTACTCGATGGGTACAGCCTCTGGAAACACCATATATTTT CASSYSMGTASGNTIYF
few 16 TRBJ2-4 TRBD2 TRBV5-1 TGCGCCAGCAGCTTCTCCCTAGCGGGAGCTAGAAACATTCAGTACTTC CASSFSLAGARNIQYF
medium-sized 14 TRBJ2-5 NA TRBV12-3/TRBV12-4 TGTGCCAGCAGACACACTGACACGCTAGGGACCCAGTACTTC CASRHTDTLGTQYF
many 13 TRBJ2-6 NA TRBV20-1 TGCAGTGCTAGACGGGTTGGGGCCAACGTCCTGACTTTC CSARRVGANVLTF
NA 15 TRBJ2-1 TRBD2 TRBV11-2 TGTGCCAGCAGCTTAGGACTAGCGGGAGAACGAAAGCAGTTCTTC CASSLGLAGERKQFF
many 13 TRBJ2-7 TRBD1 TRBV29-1 TGCAGCGTTGAAGCCGGGACAGGTTTTTTGCAGTACTTC CSVEAGTGFLQYF
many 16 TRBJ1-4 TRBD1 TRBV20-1 TGCAGTGCTAGCGACCCTCGAAGGGGGCGTAATGAAAAACTGTTTTTT CSASDPRRGRNEKLFF
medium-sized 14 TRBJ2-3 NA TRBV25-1 TGTGCCAGCAGTGAAGAAGGAAGCACAGATACGCAGTATTTT CASSEEGSTDTQYF
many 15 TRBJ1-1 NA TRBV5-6 TGTGCCAGCAGCCACAAGACAGAGTTGAACACTGAAGCTTTCTTT CASSHKTELNTEAFF
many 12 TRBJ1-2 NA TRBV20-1 TGCAGTGCCAAGGCCGTGAACTATGGCTACACCTTC CSAKAVNYGYTF
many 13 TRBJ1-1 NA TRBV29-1 TGCAGCGCGACTGGGGGTGGCAGCACTGAAGCTTTCTTT CSATGGGSTEAFF
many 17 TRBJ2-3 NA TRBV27 TGTGCCAGCAGAAGATATAGGACAGATCTAAACACAGATACGCAGTATTTT CASRRYRTDLNTDTQYF
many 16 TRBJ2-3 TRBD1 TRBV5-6 TGTGCCAGCAGCTTGGAGGACAGGAGATACACAGATACGCAGTATTTT CASSLEDRRYTDTQYF
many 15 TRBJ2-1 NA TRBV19 TGTGCCAGTAGTGTCGACAGGAGAAGCGGGAATGAGCAGTTCTTC CASSVDRRSGNEQFF
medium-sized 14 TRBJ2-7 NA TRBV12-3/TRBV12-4 TGTGCCAGCAGTAAACAGGTTGGGTCCTACGAGCAGTACTTC CASSKQVGSYEQYF
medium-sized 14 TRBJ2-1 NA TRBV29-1 TGCAGCGTCCAACGGGGGGCCTTAGACGGTGAGCAGTTCTTC CSVQRGALDGEQFF
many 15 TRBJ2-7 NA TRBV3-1 TGTGCCAGCAGCCAAGCGGGTTTCCAGGGTAACGAGCAGTACTTC CASSQAGFQGNEQYF
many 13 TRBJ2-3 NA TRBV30 TGTGCCTGGAACCTAGCTAGCACAGATACGCAGTATTTT CAWNLASTDTQYF
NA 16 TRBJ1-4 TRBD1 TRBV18 TGTGCCAGCTCAACGGACAGGGGAGGGACTAATGAAAAACTGTTTTTT CASSTDRGGTNEKLFF
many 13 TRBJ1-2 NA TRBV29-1 TGCAGCGTTGACCCAGAACGGGCCTATGGCTACACCTTC CSVDPERAYGYTF
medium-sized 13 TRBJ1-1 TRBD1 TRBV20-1 TGCAGTGCTACGGGACAGTTGAACACTGAAGCTTTCTTT CSATGQLNTEAFF
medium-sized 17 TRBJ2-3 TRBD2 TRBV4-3 TGCGCCAGCAGCCAAGCCCCACTAGCGGGAGTTACAGATACGCAGTATTTT CASSQAPLAGVTDTQYF
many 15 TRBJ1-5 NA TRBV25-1 TGTGCCAGCAGTGAATCTCTGGGTAGCAATCAGCCCCAGCATTTT CASSESLGSNQPQHF
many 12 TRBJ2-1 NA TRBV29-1 TGCAGCGTTGGGGGAAAGGGGAATGAGCAGTTCTTC CSVGGKGNEQFF
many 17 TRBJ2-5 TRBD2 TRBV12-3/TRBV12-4 TGTGCCAGCAGTTTATACGGGACTAGCGGGAGAAGGAAGACCCAGTACTTC CASSLYGTSGRRKTQYF
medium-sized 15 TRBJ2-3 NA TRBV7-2 TGTGCCAGCAGCTTAGATACTAGTGTAGGAAATACGCAGTATTTT CASSLDTSVGNTQYF
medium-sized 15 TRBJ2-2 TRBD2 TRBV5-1 TGCGCCAGCAACCGACTAGCGGGAGAGTCCGGGGAGCTGTTTTTT CASNRLAGESGELFF
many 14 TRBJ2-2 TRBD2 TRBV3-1 TGTGCCAGCAGCCAAAGGGAGGGCACCGGGGAGCTGTTTTTT CASSQREGTGELFF
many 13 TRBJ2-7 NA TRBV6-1 TGTGCCAGCAGTGAAAACAGGGTGTCGGAGCAGTACTTC CASSENRVSEQYF
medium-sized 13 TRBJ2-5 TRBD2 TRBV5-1 TGCGCCAGCAGGGGACTAGCGGGAGAGACCCAGTACTTC CASRGLAGETQYF
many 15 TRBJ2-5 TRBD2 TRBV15 TGTGCCACCAGCAGGACTAGCGGGGTCATTCAGACCCAGTACTTC CATSRTSGVIQTQYF
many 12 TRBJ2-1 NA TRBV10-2 TGCGCCAGCAGTGAAGACGGGAGAGTCCAGTTCTTC CASSEDGRVQFF
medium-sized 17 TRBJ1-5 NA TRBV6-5 TGTGCCAGCAGTTACTCGAGGTCAGACTATAGCAATCAGCCCCAGCATTTT CASSYSRSDYSNQPQHF
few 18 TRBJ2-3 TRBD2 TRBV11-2 TGTGCCAGCAGCCTACGGACTAGCGGGGGGCTGGGCACAGATACGCAGTATTTT CASSLRTSGGLGTDTQYF
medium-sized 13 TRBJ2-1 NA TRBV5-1 TGCGCCAGCAGCTTTCTAGTACCCAATGAGCAGTTCTTC CASSFLVPNEQFF
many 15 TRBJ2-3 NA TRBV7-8 TGTGCCAGCAGCTTAGGCAGGGGGGGGTCAGATACGCAGTATTTT CASSLGRGGSDTQYF
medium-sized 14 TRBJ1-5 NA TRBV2 TGTGCCAGCACCCCCGACCGGAACAATCAGCCCCAGCATTTT CASTPDRNNQPQHF
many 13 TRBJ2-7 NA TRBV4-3 TGCGCCAGCAGCCATCGCTCTAACTACGAGCAGTACTTC CASSHRSNYEQYF
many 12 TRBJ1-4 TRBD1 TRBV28 TGTGCCAGCAGCTCAACTTCGGGACAGGGGTTTTTT CASSSTSGQGFF
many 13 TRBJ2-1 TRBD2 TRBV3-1 TGTGCCAGCTCACCGGGCGGGAGAAGGGAGCAGTTCTTC CASSPGGRREQFF
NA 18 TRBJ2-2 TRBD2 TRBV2 TGTGCCATCTGTGCGATCAGTTTAGCGGGAGGACCAACCGGGGAGCTGTTTTTT CAICAISLAGGPTGELFF
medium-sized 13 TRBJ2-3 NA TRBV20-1 TGCAGTGCTAGAGGTGCCCAGATAAATACGCAGTATTTT CSARGAQINTQYF
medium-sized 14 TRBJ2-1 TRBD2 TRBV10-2 TGCGCCAGCAGGTCTAGCGGGGGCGACAATGAGCAGTTCTTC CASRSSGGDNEQFF
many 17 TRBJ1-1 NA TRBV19 TGTGCCAGTAGTACCGGACACTTGGGGGTCGAACGCACTGAAGCTTTCTTT CASSTGHLGVERTEAFF
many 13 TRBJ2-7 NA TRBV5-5 TGTGCCAGCAGCTTGGTCGGCAGGTACGAGCAGTACTTC CASSLVGRYEQYF
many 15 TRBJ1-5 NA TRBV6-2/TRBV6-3 TGTGCCAGCAGGCAGCCAGGGGCTAGCAATCAGCCCCAGCATTTT CASRQPGASNQPQHF
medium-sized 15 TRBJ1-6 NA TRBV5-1 TGCGCCAGCAGCTCGGACGCCGGGGGTAATTCACCCCTCCACTTT CASSSDAGGNSPLHF
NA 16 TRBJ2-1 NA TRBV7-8 TGTGCCAGCAGCCCACAGGGGGGGGGAGGTTACAATGAGCAGTTCTTC CASSPQGGGGYNEQFF
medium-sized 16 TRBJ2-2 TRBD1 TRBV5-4 TGTGCCAGCAGCAAGGGACAGGGCGTGGGCACCGGGGAGCTGTTTTTT CASSKGQGVGTGELFF